Listed here are 29 T cell receptor beta chains from one sample, sequenced in a study of Graves' ophthalmopathy and Graves' hyperthyroidism. The authors amplified TCR beta CDR3 regions from RNA transcripts. An initial RT-PCR round employing HTBI primers preceded a second-round multiplex PCR. TCRdb re-called the multiplex PCR reads with MiXCR, one entry per CDR3 protein. The table records 650,000 to 900,000 distinct CDR3 sequences, roughly two fifths of them present only once. The sequenced sample was peripheral blood. These receptors came from an adult man with Graves' ophthalmopathy.

In this sample, this clonotype turned up a few times. V and J are TRBV20-1 and TRBJ1-5; no clear D gene. The CDR3 is 13 amino acids. Germline CDR1 is DFQATT and CDR2 is SNEGSKA (reference sequence). V was trimmed by 3 bases and J by 4 bases, leaving 10 bases between them. CDR3 sequence reads: CSASRSVNQPQHF. DNA of the CDR3: TGCAGTGCTAGTAGGTCGGTAAATCAGCCCCAGCATTTT.

Worth noting for this clonotype: One base away lies a much larger clone, so this may be a sequencing read error. This chain connects TRBV15 to TRBJ2-5; 10 bases fit TRBD1. Germline V gene sequence: CDR1 LNHNV, CDR2 YYDKDF (reference sequence). After removal of 10 bases from V and 9 bases from J, the junction contained 17 bases not matched to a gene. The CDR3 loop spans 15 amino acids. CDR3 amino acids: CASSPGTGVWEAQYF. The CDR3 coding sequence is TGTGCCAGTAGCCCTGGGACAGGGGTGTGGGAGGCCCAGTACTTC.

This clonotype showed up many times. CDR3 amino acids: CASSFVTGMAAGPQHF. CDR3 DNA sequence: TGTGCCAGCAGCTTCGTGACAGGGATGGCGGCTGGGCCCCAGCATTTT. The chain employs TRBV7-2 and TRBJ1-5; the match to TRBD1 covers 7 bases. CDR1 and CDR2 from the germline V gene are SGHTA and FQGNSA. J lost 9 bases, V lost 3 bases, and 14 bases had no gene match. The CDR3 length is 16 residues.

This clonotype is a singleton in its sample. Because it lacks the conserved phenylalanine or tryptophan at the end, this CDR3 is likely a read error. No DNA is shown, since the ends of the CDR3 on it are uncertain; the CDR3 is the one TCRdb lists. The chain carries TRBV20-1 and TRBJ2-5; TRBD2 is the table's D call and was not checked against the DNA. 14 amino acids form the CDR3, both terminal residues included. Germline CDR1 is DFQATT and CDR2 is SNEGSKA (reference sequence). The CDR3 reads CSAREGGRGGPQNT.

This chain connects TRBV7-6 to TRBJ2-7; D is possibly TRBD1 (5 bases). In germline, CDR1 is SGHVS, CDR2 FNYEAQ. V lost 5 bases and J lost 3, with 14 bases in between. The CDR3 has 14 residues. CDR3 amino acids: CASSLRQNNYEQYF. The CDR3 DNA is TGTGCCAGCAGCCTTAGACAGAACAACTACGAGCAGTACTTC. Full variable domain (missing parts from reference TRBV7-6 and TRBJ2-7): GAGVSQSPRYKVTKRGQDVALRCDPISGHVSLYWYRQALGQGPEFLTYFNYEAQQDKSGLPNDRFSAERPEGSISTLTIQRTEQRDSAMYRCASSLRQNNYEQYFGPGTRLTVT.

This clonotype was counted many times. The CDR3 region is CSVVYGGAENTEAFF. CDR3 nucleotide sequence: TGCAGCGTTGTGTATGGTGGGGCAGAGAACACTGAAGCTTTCTTT. This sequence joins TRBV29-1 and TRBJ1-1, with TRBD1 as a possible D gene (5 bases). CDR3 length: 15 residues. Per germline, CDR1 SQVTM and CDR2 ANQGSEA. Deletions cut 4 bases from V and 1 base from J, with 16 bases between.

In its sample, this clonotype was seen many times. This chain links TRBV7-2 with TRBJ1-3; D unclear. Germline V gives CDR1 SGHTA, CDR2 FQGNSA. The CDR3 has 16 amino acids. V was trimmed by 5 bases and J by 4 bases, leaving 18 bases between them. CDR3 DNA sequence: TGTGCCAGCAGCCATGCGGGGAGTTCAAGAGGAAACACCATATATTTT. This codes for CASSHAGSSRGNTIYF.

V usage is TRBV5-1 and J usage is TRBJ1-1, with TRBD1 identical over 7 bases. The germline V gene has CDR1 SGHRS and CDR2 YFSETQ. Trimming took 4 bases from V and 2 from J; bases not matched to a gene: 8. The CDR3 is 15 amino acids. In nucleotides, the CDR3 is TGCGCCAGCAGCCCCGGGACAGTCTCCAACACTGAAGCTTTCTTT. It is translated as CASSPGTVSNTEAFF.

The chain joins TRBV12-3 or TRBV12-4 to TRBJ2-7, with D unresolved. Trimming took 5 bases from V and 8 from J, leaving 19 bases between them. The CDR3 spans 14 residues. The CDR3 spells CASSTTANQPQQYF. CDR3 sequence (DNA): TGTGCCAGCAGTACGACGGCGAATCAGCCCCAGCAGTACTTC.

As for this clonotype: This could be a read error, since a much larger clone is one nucleotide away. J is TRBJ1-2 and V is TRBV7-9; unclear D gene. The CDR3 covers 15 residues. CDR1 and CDR2 (germline): SEHNR, FQNEAQ (reference sequence). In DNA form, the CDR3 reads TGTGCCGGCAGCTTAGCGAGAACAGCGAACTATGGCTACACCTTC. Residues: CAGSLARTANYGYTF.

Concerning this clonotype itself: A read error may account for a junction end that differs from germline. Written as DNA, the CDR3 is TGTGCCAGCAGTCCCGGGGGAGGGGGGAAGGATGGCTACACCTTC. Protein product: CASSPGGGGKDGYTF. V usage is TRBV10-3 and J usage is TRBJ1-2, with a possible D match to TRBD1 (6 bases). The germline CDR1 and CDR2 sequences are ENHRY and SYGVKD. The length of the CDR3 is 15 residues.

The rearrangement links TRBV29-1 to TRBJ2-7; 9 nucleotides match TRBD1. The CDR3 is 13 amino acids. Germline CDR1 SQVTM, CDR2 ANQGSEA. The ends lost 8 bases at V and 4 bases at J; junction bases unmatched: 9. CDR3 protein: CSTRQGDGYEQYF. In nucleotides, the CDR3 is TGCAGCACCCGACAGGGGGATGGATACGAGCAGTACTTC.

This clonotype was seen only a few times. The rearrangement joins TRBV25-1 to TRBJ1-1, with D possibly matching TRBD1 (6 bases). The CDR3 has 13 amino acids. Trimming cost V 6 bases and J 3 bases, with 11 bases left between them. Germline V gives CDR1 MGHDK, CDR2 SYGVNS. The CDR3 DNA follows: TGTGCCAGCAGCCGGGACACATACACTGAAGCTTTCTTT. Translation: CASSRDTYTEAFF.

This clonotype was seen at least ten times. The rearrangement joins TRBV7-2 to TRBJ2-5; TRBD2 might be the D (6 bases). Trimming pared 1 base from V and 2 bases from J, leaving 8 bases between. Germline-derived CDR1 and CDR2 are SGHTA and FQGNSA. There are 14 residues in the CDR3. The DNA of the CDR3 is TGTGCCAGCAGCTTAGTAGCGGAACAAGAGACCCAGTACTTC. Its protein product is CASSLVAEQETQYF.

A word on this clonotype: This sequence may be a read error, since a much larger clone differs from it by one base. This rearrangement joins TRBV2 to TRBJ2-7, with 8 nucleotides matching TRBD1. The CDR3 covers 13 residues. J was trimmed by 1 base and V by 6 bases; bases with no gene match: 2. Germline CDR1 and CDR2: SNHLY and FYNNEI. The CDR3 loop reads CASRGDRSYEQYF. The CDR3, as DNA: TGTGCCAGCAGGGGGGACAGGTCCTACGAGCAGTACTTC.

As regards this clonotype: This may come from a read error, since a much larger clone is one base off. The chain has TRBV11-1 and TRBJ1-5; 9 bases match TRBD1. Germline CDR1 reads SGHAT; CDR2 reads FQDESV (reference sequence). The CDR3 has 15 residues. Trimming took 6 bases from V and 1 from J; bases not matched to a gene: 4. The CDR3 coding sequence is TGTGCCAGCAGGGAGACAGGGGGAAGCAATCAGCCCCAGCATTTT. It encodes CASRETGGSNQPQHF.

The V and J genes are TRBV7-6 and TRBJ1-4, with D tentatively TRBD1 (5 bases). CDR1 and CDR2 (germline): SGHVS, FNYEAQ. The CDR3 is made up of 17 amino acids. The germline V and J ends were trimmed by 2 bases and 4 bases, with 17 bases remaining between them. CDR3 in amino acids: CASSLYDSRSNNEKLFF. The DNA of the CDR3 is TGTGCCAGCAGCTTATACGACAGCCGATCCAATAATGAAAAACTGTTTTTT.

As to this clonotype: A read error may explain this, as a much larger clone is one base away. V and J are TRBV7-9 and TRBJ2-7; D is perhaps TRBD1 or TRBD2 (5 bases each). The CDR3 is made up of 16 amino acids. From germline, CDR1 is SEHNR and CDR2 FQNEAQ (reference sequence). This CDR3 reads CAGSSDLRDGSYEQYF. The CDR3 region has the DNA TGTGCCGGCAGCTCCGACCTCCGGGACGGCTCCTACGAGCAGTACTTC. Combining the CDR3 with reference TRBV7-9 and TRBJ2-7 gives the whole variable domain DTGVSQNPRHKITKRGQNVTFRCDPISEHNRLYWYRQTLGQGPEFLTYFQNEAQLEKSRLLSDRFSAERPKGSFSTLEIQRTEQGDSAMYLCAGSSDLRDGSYEQYFGPGTRLTVT.

Details on this clonotype: Possible read error: a much larger clone is one base away. This likely comes from a read error, as the CDR3 has no conserved phenylalanine or tryptophan at its end. The chain combines TRBV9 with TRBJ2-7; D unclear. The CDR3 is 11 residues long. The germline V and J ends were trimmed by 4 bases and 5 bases, with 7 bases remaining between them. Germline CDR1 is SGDLS and CDR2 is YYNGEE. DNA of the CDR3: TGTGCCAGCAGCAGCAACCACGAGCAGTACCTC. As protein: CASSSNHEQYL.

This clonotype was counted ten times or more. This chain uses TRBV5-1 with TRBJ2-5; a weak D match, TRBD1 (7 bases). The CDR3 runs 15 residues. Trimming removed 5 bases at V and 5 bases at J, with 19 bases between. CDR1 and CDR2 from the germline V gene are SGHRS and YFSETQ. The CDR3 spells CASSPRTRGVETQYF. The CDR3 DNA is TGCGCCAGCAGTCCGAGGACCAGGGGGGTGGAGACCCAGTACTTC.

The chain recombines TRBV5-1 with TRBJ1-1; D may be TRBD1 (5 bases). V shed 1 base and J shed 7 bases, with 11 bases lying between them. From germline, CDR1 is SGHRS and CDR2 YFSETQ. The CDR3 loop spans 13 amino acids. The CDR3 protein is CASSLTWGYEAFF. The DNA of the CDR3 is TGCGCCAGCAGCTTGACGTGGGGCTATGAAGCTTTCTTT.

This clonotype occurred many times. This chain uses TRBV10-3 with TRBJ1-1; a possible D gene is TRBD1 (5 bases). The CDR3 sequence is 13 residues long. The germline V gene encodes CDR1 ENHRY and CDR2 SYGVKD. The V end was cut by 4 bases, the J end by 2 bases, with 8 bases between. The CDR3 DNA follows: TGTGCCATCAGTGCAGGGATCAACACTGAAGCTTTCTTT. It encodes CAISAGINTEAFF.

This clonotype has at least ten counts. The chain uses TRBV10-3 and TRBJ2-7, with D uncertain. Germline CDR1 is ENHRY and CDR2 is SYGVKD. Trimming took off 8 bases at V and 6 bases at J, with 2 bases between the two ends. CDR3 length equals 8 residues. DNA of the CDR3: TGTGCCATCGGCGAGCAGTACTTC. This codes for CAIGEQYF.

This clonotype has ten or more counts. The chain has TRBV2 and TRBJ1-4; TRBD1 might be the D (6 bases). V lost 7 bases, J lost 7 bases, and 13 bases lay in between. CDR3 size: 13 residues. Germline CDR1 and CDR2: SNHLY and FYNNEI. CDR3 in amino acids: CASNTGLGEKLFF. The DNA of the CDR3 is TGTGCCAGCAATACAGGGCTGGGTGAAAAACTGTTTTTT.

The chain joins TRBV7-9 to TRBJ2-3; 11 bases align to TRBD1. This CDR3 contains 16 residues. The V gene end was trimmed by 4 bases and the J gene end by 3 bases; junction bases not matched to a gene: 6. Germline values: CDR1 SEHNR, CDR2 FQNEAQ (reference sequence). The CDR3 protein is CASSSPDRGPTDTQYF. CDR3 coding DNA: TGTGCCAGCAGCTCGCCGGACAGGGGGCCTACAGATACGCAGTATTTT. Full variable domain (remainder filled in from reference TRBV7-9 and TRBJ2-3): DTGVSQNPRHKITKRGQNVTFRCDPISEHNRLYWYRQTLGQGPEFLTYFQNEAQLEKSRLLSDRFSAERPKGSFSTLEIQRTEQGDSAMYLCASSSPDRGPTDTQYFGPGTRLTVL.

This clonotype was seen many times. The chain employs TRBV9 and TRBJ1-1; D gene ambiguous. Germline V gives CDR1 SGDLS, CDR2 YYNGEE. The CDR3 sequence is 14 residues long. Trimming cost V 4 bases and J 0 bases, with 10 bases left between them. The CDR3 loop is CASSTMGVNTEAFF. For the CDR3, the DNA is TGTGCCAGCAGCACGATGGGTGTGAACACTGAAGCTTTCTTT.

A word on this clonotype: The germline gene is not matched at one end of the junction; a read error may be the cause. The chain has TRBV24-1 and TRBJ1-1, with D tentatively TRBD1 (6 bases). Germline-derived CDR1 and CDR2 are KGHDR and SFDVKD. The CDR3 is 14 amino acids. The CDR3 region has the DNA TGTGCCAGCAGTCCTCCAGGGGTGAACACTGAAGCTTTCTTT. Amino acid sequence: CASSPPGVNTEAFF.

The genes are TRBV2 and TRBJ2-2; TRBD2 is a possible D gene (6 bases). This CDR3 contains 16 residues. Germline V gives CDR1 SNHLY, CDR2 FYNNEI. Trimming cost V 5 bases and J 0 bases, with 13 bases left between them. CDR3 loop: CASSSPTGANTGELFF. The CDR3 nucleotides read TGTGCCAGCAGTTCACCGACGGGGGCGAACACCGGGGAGCTGTTTTTT.

The CDR3 region has the DNA TGTGGCAACAGCTCGGGACGGAATAATTCACCCCTCCACTTT. This sequence encodes CGNSSGRNNSPLHF. V is TRBV11-2 and J is TRBJ1-6; tentative D call: TRBD1 (5 bases). CDR3 length: 14 amino acids. Germline CDR1 reads SGHAT; CDR2 reads FQNNGV.